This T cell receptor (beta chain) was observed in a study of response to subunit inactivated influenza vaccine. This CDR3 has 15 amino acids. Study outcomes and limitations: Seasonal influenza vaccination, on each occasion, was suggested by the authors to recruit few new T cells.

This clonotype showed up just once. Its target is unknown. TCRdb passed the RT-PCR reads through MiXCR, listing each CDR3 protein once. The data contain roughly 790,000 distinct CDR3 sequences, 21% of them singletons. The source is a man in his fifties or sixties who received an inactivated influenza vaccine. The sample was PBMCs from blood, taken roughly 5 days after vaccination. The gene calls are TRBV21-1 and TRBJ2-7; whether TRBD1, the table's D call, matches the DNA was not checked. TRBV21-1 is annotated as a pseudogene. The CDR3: CASSKGRDRGYEQYF. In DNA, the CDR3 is TGTGCCAGCAGCAAAGGTCGGGACAGGGGCTACGAGCAGTACTTC.